This T cell receptor (beta chain) was recorded in a study of OX40 agonist ivuxolimab in advanced cancers. On the study more broadly: Dose-escalation patients suffered from hepatocellular carcinoma, melanoma, renal cell or head and neck cancer.

General study results and limits: By week 6 at 0.1 to 3.0 mg/kg, blood CD4+ and CD8+ T cells had expanded clonally.

The J segment lost 0 bases and the V segment lost 2 bases, leaving 4 bases of the junction unmatched. Germline V gene lookup returns CDR1 SGHVS and CDR2 FQNEAQ. This CDR3 region has 16 residues. This table comes from immunoSEQ multiplex PCR, and its TCRdb copy is limited to in-frame clones, with some not included. The data show roughly 62,000 clones, with roughly nine tenths seen just once and 3.5% to 4% held by the top ten. Autoimmune disease history or systemic immunosuppression was exclusionary. A note on this clone: Its antigen remains unidentified.

Sequenced here: CD4+ or CD8+ T cells sorted from blood, sampled in a trial of the OX40 agonist ivuxolimab. The source of this sequence is an adult with an advanced solid tumor such as melanoma, head and neck, liver or kidney cancer. This chain links TRBV7-8 with TRBJ2-1; the match to TRBD2 covers 7 bases. Here the CDR3 reads CASSLLGGSSYNEQFF. DNA for the CDR3: TGTGCCAGCAGCTTACTGGGGGGGAGCTCCTACAATGAGCAGTTCTTC.